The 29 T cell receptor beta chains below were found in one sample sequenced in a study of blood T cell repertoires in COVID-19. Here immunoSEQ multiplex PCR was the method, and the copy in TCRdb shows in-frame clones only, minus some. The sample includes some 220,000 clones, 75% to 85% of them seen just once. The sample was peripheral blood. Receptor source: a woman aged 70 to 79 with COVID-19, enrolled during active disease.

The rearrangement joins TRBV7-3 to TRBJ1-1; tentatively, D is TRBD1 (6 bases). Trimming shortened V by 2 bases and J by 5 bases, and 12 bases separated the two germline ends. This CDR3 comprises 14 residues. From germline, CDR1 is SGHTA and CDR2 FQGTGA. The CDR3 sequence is CASSLGQLGTEAFF. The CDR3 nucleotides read TGTGCCAGCAGCTTAGGACAGCTCGGGACTGAAGCTTTCTTT.

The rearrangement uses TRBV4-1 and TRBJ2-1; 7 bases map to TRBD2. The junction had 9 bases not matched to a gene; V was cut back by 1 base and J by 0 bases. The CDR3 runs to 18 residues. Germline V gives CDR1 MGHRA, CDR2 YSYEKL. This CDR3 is CASSQGPPGGSSYNEQFF. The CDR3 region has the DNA TGCGCCAGCAGCCAAGGGCCGCCGGGCGGGAGCTCCTACAATGAGCAGTTCTTC.

The chain's CDR3 is CASSLNGGIAYEQYF. DNA of the CDR3: TGTGCCAGCAGCTTAAACGGCGGAATTGCCTACGAGCAGTACTTC. The chain carries TRBV7-3 and TRBJ2-7; D is uncertain. V was pared by 1 base and J by 2 bases, with 12 bases between. Germline-derived CDR1 and CDR2 are SGHTA and FQGTGA. The CDR3 has 15 amino acids.

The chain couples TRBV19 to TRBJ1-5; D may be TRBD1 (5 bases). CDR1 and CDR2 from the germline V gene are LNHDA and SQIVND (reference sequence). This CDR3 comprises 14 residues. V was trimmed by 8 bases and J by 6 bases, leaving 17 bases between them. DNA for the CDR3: TGTGCCAGTCAAGACCGTCCGGGGGGTCAGCCCCAGCATTTT. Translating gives CASQDRPGGQPQHF. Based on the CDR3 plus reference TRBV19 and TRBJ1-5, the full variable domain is DGGITQSPKYLFRKEGQNVTLSCEQNLNHDAMYWYRQDPGQGLRLIYYSQIVNDFQKGDIAEGYSVSREKKESFPLTVTSAQKNPTAFYLCASQDRPGGQPQHFGDGTRLSIL.

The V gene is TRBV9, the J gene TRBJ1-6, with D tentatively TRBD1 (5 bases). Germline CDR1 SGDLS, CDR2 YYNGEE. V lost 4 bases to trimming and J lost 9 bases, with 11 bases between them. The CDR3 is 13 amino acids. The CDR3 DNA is TGTGCCAGCAGCACATTGGGGGGTTCACCCCTCCACTTT. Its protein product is CASSTLGGSPLHF. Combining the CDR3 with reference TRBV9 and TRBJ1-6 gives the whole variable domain DSGVTQTPKHLITATGQRVTLRCSPRSGDLSVYWYQQSLDQGLQFLIQYYNGEERAKGNILERFSAQQFPDLHSELNLSSLELGDSALYFCASSTLGGSPLHFGNGTRLTVT.

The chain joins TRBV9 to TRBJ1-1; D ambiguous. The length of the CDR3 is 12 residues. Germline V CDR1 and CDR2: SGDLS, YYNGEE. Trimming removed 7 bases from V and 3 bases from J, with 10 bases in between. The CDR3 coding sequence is TGTGCCAGCGCGAGGGCTCACACTGAAGCTTTCTTT. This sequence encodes CASARAHTEAFF. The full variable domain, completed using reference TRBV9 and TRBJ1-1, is DSGVTQTPKHLITATGQRVTLRCSPRSGDLSVYWYQQSLDQGLQFLIQYYNGEERAKGNILERFSAQQFPDLHSELNLSSLELGDSALYFCASARAHTEAFFGQGTRLTVV.

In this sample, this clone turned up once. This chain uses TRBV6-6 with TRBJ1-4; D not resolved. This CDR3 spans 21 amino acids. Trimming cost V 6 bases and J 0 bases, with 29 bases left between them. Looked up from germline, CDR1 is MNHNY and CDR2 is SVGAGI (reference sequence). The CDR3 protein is CASSRKPPLGVSLATNEKLFF. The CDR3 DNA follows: TGTGCCAGCAGCCGGAAACCGCCTCTCGGGGTCTCCCTCGCAACTAATGAAAAACTGTTTTTT.

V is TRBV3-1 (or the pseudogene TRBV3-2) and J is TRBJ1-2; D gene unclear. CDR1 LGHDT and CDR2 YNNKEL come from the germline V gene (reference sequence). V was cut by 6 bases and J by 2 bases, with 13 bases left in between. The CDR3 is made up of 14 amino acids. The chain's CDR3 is CASRSHGSNYGYTF. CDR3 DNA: TGTGCCAGCAGGAGCCACGGGTCGAACTATGGCTACACCTTC.

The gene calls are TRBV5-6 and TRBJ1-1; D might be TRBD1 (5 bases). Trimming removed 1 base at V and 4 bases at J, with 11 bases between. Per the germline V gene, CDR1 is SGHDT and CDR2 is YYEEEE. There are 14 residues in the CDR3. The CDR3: CASSLRGGVTEAFF. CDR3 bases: TGTGCCAGCAGCTTGCGTGGGGGGGTCACTGAAGCTTTCTTT.

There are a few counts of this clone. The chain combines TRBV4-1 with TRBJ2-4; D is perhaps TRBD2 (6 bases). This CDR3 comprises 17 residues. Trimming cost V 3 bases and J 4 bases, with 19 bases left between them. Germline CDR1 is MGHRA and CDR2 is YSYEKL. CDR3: CASSQALDWAGKNIQYF. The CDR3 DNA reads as TGCGCCAGCAGCCAGGCCCTCGACTGGGCGGGGAAAAACATTCAGTACTTC.

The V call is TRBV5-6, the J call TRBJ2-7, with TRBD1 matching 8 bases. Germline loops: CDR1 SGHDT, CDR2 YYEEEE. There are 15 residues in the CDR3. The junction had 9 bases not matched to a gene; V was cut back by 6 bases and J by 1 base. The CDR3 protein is CASTVTGAKSYEQYF. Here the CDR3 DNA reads TGTGCCAGCACCGTGACAGGGGCGAAATCCTACGAGCAGTACTTC. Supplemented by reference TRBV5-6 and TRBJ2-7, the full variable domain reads DAGVTQSPTHLIKTRGQQVTLRCSPKSGHDTVSWYQQALGQGPQFIFQYYEEEERQRGNFPDRFSGHQFPNYSSELNVNALLLGDSALYLCASTVTGAKSYEQYFGPGTRLTVT.

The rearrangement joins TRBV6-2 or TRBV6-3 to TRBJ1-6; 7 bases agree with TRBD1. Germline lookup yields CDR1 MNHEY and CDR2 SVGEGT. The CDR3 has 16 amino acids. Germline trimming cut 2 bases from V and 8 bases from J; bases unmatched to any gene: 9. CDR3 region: CASSYPPGQVDSPLHF. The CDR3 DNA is TGTGCCAGCAGTTACCCACCCGGACAGGTGGATTCACCCCTCCACTTT.

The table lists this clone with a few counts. This CDR3 reads CASSLTGGGGPGELFF. Here the CDR3 DNA reads TGTGCCAGCAGCTTAACCGGCGGGGGAGGCCCCGGGGAGCTGTTTTTT. This rearrangement joins TRBV7-3 to TRBJ2-2; 7 bases map to TRBD2. This CDR3 has 16 residues. V trimming: 0 bases; J trimming: 6 bases; junction bases outside the gene matches: 7. Germline lookup yields CDR1 SGHTA and CDR2 FQGTGA.

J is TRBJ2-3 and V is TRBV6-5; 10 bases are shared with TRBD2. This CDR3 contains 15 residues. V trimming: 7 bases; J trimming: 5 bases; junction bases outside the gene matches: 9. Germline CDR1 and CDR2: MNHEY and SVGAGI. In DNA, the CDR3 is TGTGCCAGCACCTATAGCGGGAGGAGTGGAGATACGCAGTATTTT. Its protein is CASTYSGRSGDTQYF.

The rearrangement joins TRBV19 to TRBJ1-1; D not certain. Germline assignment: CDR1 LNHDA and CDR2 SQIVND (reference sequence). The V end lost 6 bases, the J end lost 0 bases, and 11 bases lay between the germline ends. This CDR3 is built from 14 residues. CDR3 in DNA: TGTGCCAGTAGACGAGCTAGTATGAACACTGAAGCTTTCTTT. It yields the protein CASRRASMNTEAFF.

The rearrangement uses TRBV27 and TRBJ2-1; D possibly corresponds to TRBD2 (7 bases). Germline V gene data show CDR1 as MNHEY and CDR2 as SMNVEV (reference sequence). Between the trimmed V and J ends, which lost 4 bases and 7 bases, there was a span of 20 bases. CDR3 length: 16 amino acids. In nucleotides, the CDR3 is TGTGCCAGCAGTTATTGGTCTAGCGGAGGGGGGAATGAGCAGTTCTTC. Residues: CASSYWSSGGGNEQFF.

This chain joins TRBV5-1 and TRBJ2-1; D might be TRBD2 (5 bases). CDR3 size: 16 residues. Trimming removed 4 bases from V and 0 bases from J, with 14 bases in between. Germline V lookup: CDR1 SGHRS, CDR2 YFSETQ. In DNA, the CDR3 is TGCGCCAGCAGCCCCGTTGGGAGCGTCTCCTACAATGAGCAGTTCTTC. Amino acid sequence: CASSPVGSVSYNEQFF.

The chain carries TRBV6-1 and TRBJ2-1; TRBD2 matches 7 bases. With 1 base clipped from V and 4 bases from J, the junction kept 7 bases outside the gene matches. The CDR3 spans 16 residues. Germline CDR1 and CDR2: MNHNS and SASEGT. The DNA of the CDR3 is TGTGCCAGCAGTGAAGAGGGTAGCGGGCGTTACAATGAGCAGTTCTTC. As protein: CASSEEGSGRYNEQFF.

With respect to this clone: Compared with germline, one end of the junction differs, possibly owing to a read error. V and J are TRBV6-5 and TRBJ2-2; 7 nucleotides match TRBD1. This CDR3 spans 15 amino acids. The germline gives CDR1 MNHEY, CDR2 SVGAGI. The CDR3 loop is CASRIGTANIGELFF. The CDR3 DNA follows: TGTGCCAGCAGGATTGGGACAGCGAACATCGGGGAGCTGTTTTTT.

In DNA form, the CDR3 reads TGCAGCGTTGAAGTCCCAGGCATCTTATTTAGCACAGATACGCAGTATTTT. Protein: CSVEVPGILFSTDTQYF. The chain has TRBV29-1 and TRBJ2-3, with D uncertain. CDR1 is SQVTM and CDR2 is ANQGSEA in the germline V gene. This CDR3 has 17 residues. V was clipped by 1 base and J by 0 bases, with 17 bases between them.

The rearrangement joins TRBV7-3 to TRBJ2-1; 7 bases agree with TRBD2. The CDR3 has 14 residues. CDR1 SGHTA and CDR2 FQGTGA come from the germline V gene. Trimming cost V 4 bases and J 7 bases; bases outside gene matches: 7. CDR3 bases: TGTGCCAGCAGCTCGAGGGCGGGAGCAAATGAGCAGTTCTTC. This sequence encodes CASSSRAGANEQFF. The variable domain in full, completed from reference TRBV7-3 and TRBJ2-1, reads GAGVSQTPSNKVTEKGKYVELRCDPISGHTALYWYRQSLGQGPEFLIYFQGTGAADDSGLPNDRFFAVRPEGSVSTLKIQRTERGDSAVYLCASSSRAGANEQFFGPGTRLTVL.

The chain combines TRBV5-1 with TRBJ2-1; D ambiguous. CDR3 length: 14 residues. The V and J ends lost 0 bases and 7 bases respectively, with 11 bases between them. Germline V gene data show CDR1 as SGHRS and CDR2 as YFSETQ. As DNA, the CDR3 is TGCGCCAGCAGCTTGGGACTTCTGATAAATGAGCAGTTCTTC. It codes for CASSLGLLINEQFF.

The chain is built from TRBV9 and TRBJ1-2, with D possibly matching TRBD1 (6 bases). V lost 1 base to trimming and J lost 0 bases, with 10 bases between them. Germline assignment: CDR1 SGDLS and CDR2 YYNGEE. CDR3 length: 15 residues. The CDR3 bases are TGTGCCAGCAGCGTATGGACAGAGCCTAACTATGGCTACACCTTC. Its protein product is CASSVWTEPNYGYTF.

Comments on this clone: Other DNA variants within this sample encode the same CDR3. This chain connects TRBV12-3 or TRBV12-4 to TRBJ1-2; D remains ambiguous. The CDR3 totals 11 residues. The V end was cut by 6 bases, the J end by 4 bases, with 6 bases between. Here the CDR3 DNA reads TGTGCCAGCAGCTCGTTCTATGGCTACACCTTC. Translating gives CASSSFYGYTF.

The CDR3 region has the DNA TGTGCCAGCAGCTTACGGAGGGTTAGCGGGGGGGCAGTGGAAGAGACCCAGTACTTC. Translating it yields CASSLRRVSGGAVEETQYF. The V call is TRBV13, the J call TRBJ2-5, with 11 bases identical to TRBD2. Germline trimming cut 2 bases from V and 3 bases from J; bases unmatched to any gene: 14. This CDR3 is 19 amino acids long. The germline CDR1 and CDR2 sequences are PRHDT and FYEKMQ (reference sequence).

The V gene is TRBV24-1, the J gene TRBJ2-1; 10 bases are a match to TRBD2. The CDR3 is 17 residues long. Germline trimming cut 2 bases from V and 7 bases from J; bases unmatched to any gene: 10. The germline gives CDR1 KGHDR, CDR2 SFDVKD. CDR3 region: CATSDSKREGRTNEQFF. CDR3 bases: TGTGCCACCAGTGATTCCAAGCGGGAGGGCCGGACAAATGAGCAGTTCTTC.

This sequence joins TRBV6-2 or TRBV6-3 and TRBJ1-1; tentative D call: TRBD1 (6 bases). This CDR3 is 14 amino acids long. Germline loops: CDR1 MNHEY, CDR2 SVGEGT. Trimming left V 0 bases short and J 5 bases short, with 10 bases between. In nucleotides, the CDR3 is TGTGCCAGCAGTTACTCGAGGGGGTGGACTGAAGCTTTCTTT. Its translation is CASSYSRGWTEAFF.

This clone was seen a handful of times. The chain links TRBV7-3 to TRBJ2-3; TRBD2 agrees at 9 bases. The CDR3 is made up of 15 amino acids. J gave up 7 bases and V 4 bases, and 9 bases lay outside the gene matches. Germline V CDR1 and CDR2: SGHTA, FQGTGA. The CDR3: CASSSVAGAGYTQYF. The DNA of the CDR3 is TGTGCCAGCAGCTCCGTAGCGGGGGCCGGGTATACGCAGTATTTT.

CDR3 nucleotide sequence: TGCGCCAGCAGCTTGGGACAGGGAAGGGGTTCACCCCTCCACTTT. It encodes CASSLGQGRGSPLHF. The chain has TRBV5-1 and TRBJ1-6; 7 positions agree with TRBD1. The V segment lost 0 bases and the J segment 9 bases; nucleotides outside the gene matches: 6. CDR3 length: 15 amino acids. In germline, CDR1 is SGHRS, CDR2 YFSETQ. Filled out from reference TRBV5-1 and TRBJ1-6, the complete variable domain reads KAGVTQTPRYLIKTRGQQVTLSCSPISGHRSVSWYQQTPGQGLQFLFEYFSETQRNKGNFPGRFSGRQFSNSRSEMNVSTLELGDSALYLCASSLGQGRGSPLHFGNGTRLTVT.